A single sample gave rise to the 30 T cell receptor beta chains below, sequenced in a study of shared clonotypes between healthy human individuals. Using immunoSEQ multiplex PCR, the repertoire was profiled, and TCRdb retains in-frame clones only, with some absent. The sample shows about 2 million clones, approximately 94% of them seen only once. As defined, naive CD8 cells were CD45RO-negative and positively selected for CCR7, with terminally differentiated effector memory CD45RA+ cells excluded. Source material: naive CD8+ T cells sorted from blood. Receptors originate from a man aged 18 to 29 in good health.

This rearrangement joins TRBV11-1 to TRBJ2-7; D unclear. Germline V gives CDR1 SGHAT, CDR2 FQDESV (reference sequence). Trimming cost V 5 bases and J 3 bases, with 11 bases left between them. The CDR3 spans 13 residues. The CDR3 DNA follows: TGTGCCAGCAGCCAAGGACCGAGCTACGAGCAGTACTTC. Translation: CASSQGPSYEQYF.

The table lists this clone with a count of one. This rearrangement joins TRBV4-1 to TRBJ2-1; 9 bases are shared with TRBD2. Germline lookup yields CDR1 MGHRA and CDR2 YSYEKL. V shed 3 bases and J 8 bases; nucleotides not matched to a gene: 8. This CDR3 contains 15 residues. The CDR3 spells CASSQFSGSGHEQFF. CDR3 bases: TGCGCCAGCAGCCAGTTTAGCGGGAGCGGTCATGAGCAGTTCTTC.

The genes are TRBV5-5 and TRBJ2-7, with a possible D match to TRBD1 (6 bases). V dropped 0 bases and J dropped 6 bases, with 16 bases sitting between them. Germline V CDR1 and CDR2: SGHKS, YYEKEE (reference sequence). The CDR3 extends over 15 amino acids. CDR3 in DNA: TGTGCCAGCAGCTTGGGCCCAGGGGAAGGGCGCGAGCAGTACTTC. Translating it yields CASSLGPGEGREQYF.

The chain recombines TRBV27 with TRBJ2-2; a possible D gene is TRBD1 (6 bases). This CDR3 contains 12 residues. Germline CDR1 is MNHEY and CDR2 is SMNVEV (reference sequence). Trimming left V 4 bases short and J 9 bases short, with 9 bases between. The CDR3 is CASSSTGRELFF. In DNA form, the CDR3 reads TGTGCCAGCAGTTCCACAGGGAGGGAGCTGTTTTTT.

The V call is TRBV13, the J call TRBJ2-1, with D possibly called TRBD1 or TRBD2 (5 bases each). Germline V CDR1 and CDR2: PRHDT, FYEKMQ (reference sequence). V gave up 5 bases and J gave up 6 bases, with 11 bases separating them. There are 13 residues in the CDR3. Here the CDR3 DNA reads TGTGCCAGCAGCCCCGAGGGACGCAATGAGCAGTTCTTC. The encoded protein is CASSPEGRNEQFF.

CDR3 region: CASSQEDADTQYF. CDR3 DNA: TGTGCCAGCAGCCAAGAGGACGCAGATACGCAGTATTTT. The chain has TRBV7-9 and TRBJ2-3; D gene ambiguous. Germline loops: CDR1 SEHNR, CDR2 FQNEAQ (reference sequence). V lost 5 bases to trimming and J lost 4 bases, with 10 bases between them. The CDR3 is 13 residues long.

V gene TRBV7-9 combines with J gene TRBJ2-3; 7 bases are shared with TRBD2. The V gene's germline CDR1 is SEHNR and CDR2 FQNEAQ (reference sequence). The CDR3 is made up of 14 amino acids. The ends lost 5 bases at V and 1 base at J; junction bases unmatched: 3. For the CDR3, the DNA is TGTGCCAGCAGCCCAACTAGCGGCACAGATACGCAGTATTTT. The encoded protein is CASSPTSGTDTQYF. Drawing the rest from reference TRBV7-9 and TRBJ2-3, the complete variable domain is DTGVSQNPRHKITKRGQNVTFRCDPISEHNRLYWYRQTLGQGPEFLTYFQNEAQLEKSRLLSDRFSAERPKGSFSTLEIQRTEQGDSAMYLCASSPTSGTDTQYFGPGTRLTVL.

The genes are TRBV25-1 and TRBJ2-2; D gene ambiguous. The CDR3 runs to 11 residues. V lost 4 bases and J 8 bases, leaving 5 bases between the germline ends. The germline V gene encodes CDR1 MGHDK and CDR2 SYGVNS. CDR3 in amino acids: CASSVMGELFF. The CDR3 nucleotides read TGTGCCAGCAGTGTTATGGGGGAGCTGTTTTTT.

The rearrangement joins TRBV10-1 to TRBJ1-4; 10 bases line up with TRBD1. The germline V gene has CDR1 WNHNN and CDR2 SYGVQD (reference sequence). Germline trimming cut 8 bases from V and 0 bases from J; bases unmatched to any gene: 6. The CDR3 spans 16 residues. The CDR3 sequence is CASSDRGTATNEKLFF. The CDR3 bases are TGCGCCAGCTCGGACAGGGGGACCGCAACTAATGAAAAACTGTTTTTT.

The chain couples TRBV28 to TRBJ1-2, with a weak D call TRBD1 (5 bases). This CDR3 region has 17 residues. Trimming left V 2 bases short and J 4 bases short, with 20 bases between. Germline CDR1 MDHEN, CDR2 SYDVKM. CDR3 protein: CASSLPTGTFEFYGYTF. The CDR3 DNA reads TGTGCCAGCAGTTTACCAACCGGGACCTTCGAATTCTATGGCTACACCTTC.

A single count supports this clone. The V and J genes are TRBV7-6 and TRBJ2-7, with 8 bases aligning to TRBD2. The CDR3 consists of 14 residues. V was pared by 8 bases and J by 0 bases, with 6 bases of the junction left unmatched. Per germline, CDR1 SGHVS and CDR2 FNYEAQ. The CDR3 nucleotides read TGTGCCAGCTCGATAGCGGGACCCTCCTACGAGCAGTACTTC. The encoded protein is CASSIAGPSYEQYF.

The genes are TRBV6-5 and TRBJ2-5; D may be TRBD2 (6 bases). Germline CDR1 is MNHEY and CDR2 is SVGAGI. V was cut by 7 bases and J by 5 bases, with 20 bases left in between. There are 15 residues in the CDR3. The CDR3 nucleotides read TGTGCCAGCACCCCCATCGGAGGGACTCGGGAGACCCAGTACTTC. Amino acid sequence: CASTPIGGTRETQYF.

The J gene is TRBJ2-7, the V gene TRBV13, with D perhaps matching TRBD2 (5 bases). Germline V gives CDR1 PRHDT, CDR2 FYEKMQ (reference sequence). Trimming shortened V by 6 bases and J by 0 bases, and 21 bases separated the two germline ends. The length of the CDR3 is 17 residues. CDR3 coding DNA: TGTGCCAGCAGTATATCCCTCGCGGGCTTGAGCTCCTACGAGCAGTACTTC. It is translated as CASSISLAGLSSYEQYF.

This clone was counted once. The chain is built from TRBV29-1 and TRBJ2-4; D is unclear. Germline V gene sequence: CDR1 SQVTM, CDR2 ANQGSEA. This CDR3 comprises 13 residues. V gave up 8 bases and J gave up 6 bases, with 17 bases separating them. The DNA for the CDR3 is TGCAGCTCCGCGGTCAGGTCAAGAAACATTCAGTACTTC. Its translation: CSSAVRSRNIQYF.

The genes are TRBV29-1 and TRBJ2-2, with unresolved D. CDR1 is SQVTM, CDR2 ANQGSEA, per germline. This CDR3 region has 12 residues. Between the trimmed V and J ends, which lost 4 bases and 8 bases, there was a span of 11 bases. The CDR3: CSVGSETGELFF. The CDR3, as DNA: TGCAGCGTTGGGAGCGAGACTGGGGAGCTGTTTTTT.

The chain has TRBV4-1 and TRBJ2-5, with 11 bases matching TRBD2. Trimming cost V 1 base and J 5 bases; bases outside gene matches: 9. Germline V gives CDR1 MGHRA, CDR2 YSYEKL. The CDR3 is made up of 17 amino acids. CDR3 loop: CASSQATSGSFGETQYF. The CDR3 DNA is TGCGCCAGCAGCCAAGCTACTAGCGGGAGTTTTGGGGAGACCCAGTACTTC.

The chain is built from TRBV5-4 and TRBJ1-2, with D uncertain. With 1 base removed from V and 5 bases from J, the gap between germline ends came to 9 bases. The CDR3 runs to 13 residues. The germline gives CDR1 SGHNT, CDR2 YYREEE (reference sequence). CDR3 residues: CASSLNTEYGYTF. CDR3 DNA sequence: TGTGCCAGCAGCTTGAATACGGAGTATGGCTACACCTTC. The variable domain in full, completed from reference TRBV5-4 and TRBJ1-2, reads ETGVTQSPTHLIKTRGQQVTLRCSSQSGHNTVSWYQQALGQGPQFIFQYYREEENGRGNFPPRFSGLQFPNYSSELNVNALELDDSALYLCASSLNTEYGYTFGSGTRLTVV.

The V and J genes are TRBV5-1 and TRBJ2-7; tentatively, D is TRBD1 or TRBD2 (5 bases each). Germline V gene lookup returns CDR1 SGHRS and CDR2 YFSETQ. V lost 4 bases and J 2 bases, leaving 13 bases between the germline ends. The CDR3 extends over 14 amino acids. The CDR3 sequence is CASSPEGYTYEQYF. The DNA of the CDR3 is TGCGCCAGCAGCCCTGAGGGGTACACCTACGAGCAGTACTTC.

About this clone itself: Additional DNA sequences in this sample encode the identical CDR3. The rearrangement uses TRBV5-4 and TRBJ1-1; D perhaps matches TRBD1 (6 bases). V gave up 2 bases and J gave up 5 bases, with 13 bases separating them. The CDR3 consists of 14 residues. The germline gives CDR1 SGHNT, CDR2 YYREEE (reference sequence). The CDR3 DNA reads TGTGCCAGCAGCTTAGGGCAGGGGTGGACTGAAGCTTTCTTT. Residues: CASSLGQGWTEAFF.

In this sample, this clone turned up once. The rearrangement links TRBV5-1 to TRBJ1-1; the D is unclear. This CDR3 region has 14 residues. Trimming shortened V by 6 bases and J by 4 bases, and 16 bases separated the two germline ends. Germline values: CDR1 SGHRS, CDR2 YFSETQ. CDR3 loop: CASNIFGRSTEAFF. In DNA, the CDR3 is TGCGCCAGCAACATATTTGGCAGGAGCACTGAAGCTTTCTTT.

The chain employs TRBV10-3 and TRBJ1-6; D unresolved. This CDR3 has 18 residues. V was pared by 0 bases and J by 8 bases, with 20 bases between. The germline V gene encodes CDR1 ENHRY and CDR2 SYGVKD. Here the CDR3 reads CAISESGKAIYTDSPLHF. As DNA, the CDR3 is TGTGCCATCAGTGAGTCGGGGAAGGCTATTTATACAGATTCACCCCTCCACTTT.

On this clone itself: Additional DNA sequences in this sample encode the identical CDR3. The rearrangement joins TRBV27 to TRBJ2-7, with 7 bases that match TRBD2. CDR3 length: 14 residues. With V trimmed by 2 bases and J by 0 bases, 1 base remained unmatched. Germline V lookup: CDR1 MNHEY, CDR2 SMNVEV (reference sequence). CDR3 region: CASSLGGSSYEQYF. The CDR3, as DNA: TGTGCCAGCAGTTTAGGCGGGAGCTCCTACGAGCAGTACTTC.

The V call is TRBV11-1, the J call TRBJ2-7, with TRBD1 matching 7 bases. V lost 2 bases and J lost 3; bases outside the gene matches: 1. CDR1 and CDR2 (germline): SGHAT, FQDESV (reference sequence). The CDR3 totals 13 residues. The CDR3 loop reads CASSLRTGYEQYF. In DNA form, the CDR3 reads TGTGCCAGCAGCTTACGGACAGGCTACGAGCAGTACTTC.

This chain uses TRBV19 with TRBJ2-7; no definite D call. Trimming removed 3 bases at V and 6 bases at J, with 9 bases between. The CDR3 is 12 residues long. Germline V gene lookup returns CDR1 LNHDA and CDR2 SQIVND (reference sequence). In DNA form, the CDR3 reads TGTGCCAGTAGTATTGGTCAGACCGAGCAGTACTTC. Translation gives CASSIGQTEQYF.

This clone was found once. The chain recombines TRBV4-3 with TRBJ2-7; 12 nucleotides align to TRBD2. The junction had 6 bases not matched to a gene; V was cut back by 0 bases and J by 0 bases. This CDR3 contains 18 residues. In germline, CDR1 is LGHNA, CDR2 YSLEER. CDR3: CASSQELLAGGSSYEQYF. CDR3 nucleotide sequence: TGCGCCAGCAGCCAAGAATTGCTAGCGGGGGGGAGCTCCTACGAGCAGTACTTC.

On this clone itself: Within the sample, other DNA sequences also encode this same CDR3. This chain joins TRBV4-3 and TRBJ2-7; 10 nucleotides agree with TRBD2. Germline values: CDR1 LGHNA, CDR2 YSLEER. The CDR3 contains 14 residues. V trimming: 3 bases; J trimming: 3 bases; junction bases outside the gene matches: 2. For the CDR3, the DNA is TGCGCCAGCAGCCAGGCTAGCGGGGGCTACGAGCAGTACTTC. This codes for CASSQASGGYEQYF.

The J gene is TRBJ2-3, the V gene TRBV13; 8 bases are shared with TRBD2. The V gene's germline CDR1 is PRHDT and CDR2 FYEKMQ (reference sequence). The V segment lost 1 base and the J segment 0 bases; nucleotides outside the gene matches: 9. CDR3 size: 18 residues. The CDR3 DNA reads as TGTGCCAGCAGCTTAGCGATTCAGCGGGAGTCCAGCACAGATACGCAGTATTTT. Its translation is CASSLAIQRESSTDTQYF.

The chain carries TRBV30 and TRBJ1-1; tentatively, D is TRBD1 (5 bases). This CDR3 spans 16 amino acids. Between the trimmed V and J ends, which lost 4 bases and 2 bases, there was a span of 20 bases. The germline V gene has CDR1 GTSNPN and CDR2 SVGIG (reference sequence). CDR3 DNA sequence: TGTGCCTGGACTGACGACCCCGGGACCGTTAACACTGAAGCTTTCTTT. Amino acids: CAWTDDPGTVNTEAFF.

The V gene is TRBV5-4, the J gene TRBJ2-3, with unresolved D. CDR1 SGHNT and CDR2 YYREEE come from the germline V gene (reference sequence). The CDR3 extends over 11 amino acids. Trimming cost V 4 bases and J 5 bases, with 5 bases left between them. The CDR3 DNA reads TGTGCCAGCAGCATGGGAGATACGCAGTATTTT. Encoded protein: CASSMGDTQYF.

This chain joins TRBV9 and TRBJ2-7; 9 bases are shared with TRBD1. The J segment lost 6 bases and the V segment lost 0 bases, leaving 7 bases of the junction unmatched. Per germline, CDR1 SGDLS and CDR2 YYNGEE. The CDR3 length is 15 residues. CDR3 sequence reads: CASSVGDGQGSEQYF. The CDR3 nucleotides are TGTGCCAGCAGCGTAGGGGACGGACAGGGGTCCGAGCAGTACTTC.